These 10 T cell receptor beta chains came from one sample sequenced in a study of T cell clonality in common variable immunodeficiency. Clones were sequenced by immunoSEQ multiplex PCR, and TCRdb holds only the in-frame ones, with some missing. This repertoire holds some 40,000 clones, and none appear only once. Material for sequencing was peripheral blood mononuclear cells. The receptors were sampled from a person between 18 and 69 years old in good health.

This clone was recorded many times. At one end the junction does not follow the germline gene, possibly because of a read error. The read terminates 3 residues ahead of where the CDR3 ends, so the germline J gene completes it. V gene TRBV7-2 combines with J gene TRBJ1-5; no clear D gene. Germline CDR1 and CDR2: SGHTA and FQGNSA. The CDR3 has 16 amino acids. This CDR3 reads CASRLAFSAGDQPQHF. The sequenced part of the CDR3 DNA is TGTGCCAGCAGATTAGCCTTTTCGGCGGGAGATCAGCCC.

This clone was detected many times. At one end, the junction sequence differs from germline, possibly due to a read error. The CDR3 goes on 3 residues after the read ends, and that part is filled in from the germline J gene. V gene TRBV20-1 combines with J gene TRBJ2-3; TRBD2 aligns across 7 bases. The CDR3 runs 15 residues. CDR1 is DFQATT and CDR2 is SNEGSKA in the germline V gene (reference sequence). CDR3 DNA, as far as it was read: TGCAGTGCCAGAGTGGGGGGGGAGTTCACAGATACG. Translation gives CSARVGGEFTDT. The entire CDR3 protein is CSARVGGEFTDTQYF.

Ten or more counts support this clone. The CDR3 goes on 3 residues after the read ends, and that part is filled in from the germline J gene. V and J are TRBV5-4 and TRBJ2-2; D not resolved. V was cut by 0 bases and J by 4 bases, with 4 bases left in between. CDR3 length: 13 residues. Per germline, CDR1 SGHNT and CDR2 YYREEE (reference sequence). CDR3 DNA (partial): TGTGCCAGCAGCTTGGGCGGCACCGGGGAG. Translated: CASSLGGTGE. The whole CDR3 sequence reads CASSLGGTGELFF.

Many counts were recorded for this clone. The read comes to an end 3 residues before the CDR3 does, leaving the germline J gene to fill in the end. Different DNA sequences within this sample yield the same CDR3. The rearrangement uses TRBV20-1 and TRBJ1-5; 10 nucleotides match TRBD1. The V and J ends lost 2 bases and 6 bases, in that order; junction bases with no gene match: 4. The CDR3 is made up of 14 amino acids. Germline CDR1 DFQATT, CDR2 SNEGSKA (reference sequence). The sequenced CDR3 bases are TGCAGTGCTAGATCGGGACAGGGGATTCAGCCC. Its translation: CSARSGQGIQP. The complete CDR3 sequence is CSARSGQGIQPQHF.

This clone has at least ten counts. The read comes to an end 3 residues before the CDR3 does, leaving the germline J gene to fill in the end. J is TRBJ1-2 and V is TRBV6-2 or TRBV6-3; D gene ambiguous. CDR1 MNHEY and CDR2 SVGEGT come from the germline V gene. V was cut by 0 bases and J by 3 bases, with 8 bases left in between. This CDR3 spans 14 amino acids. The covered CDR3 bases are TGTGCCAGCAGTTACTCGATGGCCCACTATGGC. Amino acid sequence: CASSYSMAHYG. The whole CDR3 sequence reads CASSYSMAHYGYTF.

About this clone itself: The read falls 3 residues short of the CDR3 end, and the missing part is taken from the germline J gene. The chain recombines TRBV6-2 or TRBV6-3 with TRBJ2-7; 12 bases are a match to TRBD2. J gave up 5 bases and V 6 bases, and 8 bases lay outside the gene matches. CDR1 MNHEY and CDR2 SVGEGT come from the germline V gene. CDR3 length: 15 residues. CDR3 in amino acids: CASSTRLAGVHEQYF. Incomplete CDR3 DNA: TGTGCCAGCAGCACAAGACTAGCGGGAGTACACGAG.

This clone was seen repeatedly, ten times or more. From the germline J gene comes the end of the CDR3, since the read stops 3 residues before it. The gene calls are TRBV11-2 and TRBJ1-4; D possibly corresponds to TRBD1 (5 bases). The germline V and J ends were trimmed by 5 bases and 5 bases, with 15 bases remaining between them. The CDR3 sequence is 15 residues long. Germline assignment: CDR1 SGHAT and CDR2 FQNNGV. The DNA read from the CDR3 is TGTGCCAGCAGCAGTCGACAGTTTCCCAATGAAAAA. This sequence encodes CASSSRQFPNEK. The CDR3 in its entirety is CASSSRQFPNEKLFF.

In this sample, this clone turned up many times. The read is 3 residues too short to cover the CDR3 end, so that end is filled in from the germline J gene. This rearrangement joins TRBV7-3 to TRBJ2-1; 16 bases agree with TRBD2. The CDR3 length is 15 residues. After removal of 4 bases from V and 9 bases from J, the junction contained 3 bases not matched to a gene. The germline gives CDR1 SGHTA, CDR2 FQGTGA. The sequenced CDR3 bases are TGTGCCAGCAGCTCGGGACTAGCGGGGGGGCTTGAG. The encoded protein is CASSSGLAGGLE. The full CDR3 reads CASSSGLAGGLEQFF.

This clone was seen a few times. From the germline J gene comes the end of the CDR3, since the read stops 3 residues before it. V gene TRBV6-2 or TRBV6-3 combines with J gene TRBJ2-4, with 7 nucleotides matching TRBD1. CDR1 MNHEY and CDR2 SVGEGT come from the germline V gene. This CDR3 is built from 14 residues. The CDR3 is CASSYAGTENGQYF. CDR3 DNA (partial): TGTGCCAGCAGTTACGCCGGGACAGAGAATGGT.

This clone came up many times. Coverage ceases 3 residues before the CDR3 finishes, and the germline J gene fills in the end. This rearrangement joins TRBV5-1 to TRBJ2-6; unclear D gene. V was pared by 0 bases and J by 3 bases, with 4 bases between. Germline loops: CDR1 SGHRS, CDR2 YFSETQ. CDR3 length: 14 amino acids. The chain's CDR3 is CASSLEGGANVLTF. The DNA read from the CDR3 is TGCGCCAGCAGCTTGGAGGGTGGGGCCAACGTC.